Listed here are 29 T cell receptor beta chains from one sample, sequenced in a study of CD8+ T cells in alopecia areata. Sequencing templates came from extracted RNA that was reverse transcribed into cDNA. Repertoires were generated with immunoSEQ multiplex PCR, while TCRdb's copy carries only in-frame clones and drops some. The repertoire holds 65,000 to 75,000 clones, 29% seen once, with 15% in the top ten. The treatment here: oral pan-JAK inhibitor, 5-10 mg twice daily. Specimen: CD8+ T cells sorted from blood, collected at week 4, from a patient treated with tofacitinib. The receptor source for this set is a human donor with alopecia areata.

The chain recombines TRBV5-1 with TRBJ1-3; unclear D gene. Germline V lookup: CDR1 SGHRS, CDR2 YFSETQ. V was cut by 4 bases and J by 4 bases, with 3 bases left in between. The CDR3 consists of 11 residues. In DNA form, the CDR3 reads TGCGCCAGCAGCACCGGAAACACCATATATTTT. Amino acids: CASSTGNTIYF.

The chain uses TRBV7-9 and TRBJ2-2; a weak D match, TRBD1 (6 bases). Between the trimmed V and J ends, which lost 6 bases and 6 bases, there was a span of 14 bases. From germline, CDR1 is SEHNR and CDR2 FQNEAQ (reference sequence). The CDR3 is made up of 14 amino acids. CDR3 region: CASRGTSAAGELFF. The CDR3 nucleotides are TGTGCCAGCAGGGGGACATCGGCGGCCGGGGAGCTGTTTTTT.

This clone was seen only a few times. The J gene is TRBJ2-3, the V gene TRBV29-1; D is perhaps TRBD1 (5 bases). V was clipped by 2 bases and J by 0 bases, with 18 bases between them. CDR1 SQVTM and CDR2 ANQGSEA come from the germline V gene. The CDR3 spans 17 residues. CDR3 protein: CSVEPHRTGASTDTQYF. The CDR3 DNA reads TGCAGCGTTGAACCCCACAGGACGGGTGCTAGCACAGATACGCAGTATTTT.

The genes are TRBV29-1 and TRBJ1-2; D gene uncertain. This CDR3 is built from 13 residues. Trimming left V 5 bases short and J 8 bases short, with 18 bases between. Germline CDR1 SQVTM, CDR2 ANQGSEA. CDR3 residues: CSVHFDGGGGYTF. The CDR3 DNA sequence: TGCAGCGTTCACTTCGACGGAGGTGGGGGCTACACCTTC.

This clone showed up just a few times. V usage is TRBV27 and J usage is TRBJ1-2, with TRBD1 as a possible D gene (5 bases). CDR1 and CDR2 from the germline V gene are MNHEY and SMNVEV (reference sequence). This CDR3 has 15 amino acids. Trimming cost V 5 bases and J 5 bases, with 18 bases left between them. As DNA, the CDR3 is TGTGCCAGCAGTAGGGGTCGGGGACTCCGTTATGGCTACACCTTC. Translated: CASSRGRGLRYGYTF.

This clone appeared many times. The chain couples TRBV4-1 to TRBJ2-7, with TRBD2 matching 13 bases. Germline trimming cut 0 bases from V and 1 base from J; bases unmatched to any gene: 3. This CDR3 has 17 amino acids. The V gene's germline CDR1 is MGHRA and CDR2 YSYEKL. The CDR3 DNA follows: TGCGCCAGCAGCCAAGACGGGGGACTAGCGGGATCCTACGAGCAGTACTTC. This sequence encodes CASSQDGGLAGSYEQYF.

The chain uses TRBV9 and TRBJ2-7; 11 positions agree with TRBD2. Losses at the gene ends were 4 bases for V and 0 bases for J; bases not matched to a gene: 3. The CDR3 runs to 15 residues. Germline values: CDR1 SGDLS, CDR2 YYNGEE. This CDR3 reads CASSLGTSGSYEQYF. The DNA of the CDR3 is TGTGCCAGCAGCCTTGGGACTAGCGGCTCCTACGAGCAGTACTTC.

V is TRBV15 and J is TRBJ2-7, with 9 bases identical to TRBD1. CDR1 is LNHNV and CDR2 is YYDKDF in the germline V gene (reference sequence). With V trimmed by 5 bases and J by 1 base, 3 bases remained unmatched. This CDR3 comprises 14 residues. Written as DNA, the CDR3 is TGTGCCACCAGCCAGGACAGGGGATCCTACGAGCAGTACTTC. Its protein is CATSQDRGSYEQYF. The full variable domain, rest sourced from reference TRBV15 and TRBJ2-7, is DAMVIQNPRYQVTQFGKPVTLSCSQTLNHNVMYWYQQKSSQAPKLLFHYYDKDFNNEADTPDNFQSRRPNTSFCFLDIRSPGLGDTAMYLCATSQDRGSYEQYFGPGTRLTVT.

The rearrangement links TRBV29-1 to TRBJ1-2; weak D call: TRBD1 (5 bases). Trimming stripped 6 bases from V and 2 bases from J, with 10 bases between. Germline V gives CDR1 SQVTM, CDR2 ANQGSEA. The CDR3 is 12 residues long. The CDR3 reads CSVLRQNYGYTF. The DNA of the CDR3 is TGCAGCGTCCTGAGACAGAACTATGGCTACACCTTC.

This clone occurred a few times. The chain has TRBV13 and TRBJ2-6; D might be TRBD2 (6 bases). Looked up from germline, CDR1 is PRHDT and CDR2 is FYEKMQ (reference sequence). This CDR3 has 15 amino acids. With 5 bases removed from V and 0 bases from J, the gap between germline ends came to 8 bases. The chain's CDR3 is CASSLGGSGANVLTF. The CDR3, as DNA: TGTGCCAGCAGCCTCGGGGGCTCTGGGGCCAACGTCCTGACTTTC.

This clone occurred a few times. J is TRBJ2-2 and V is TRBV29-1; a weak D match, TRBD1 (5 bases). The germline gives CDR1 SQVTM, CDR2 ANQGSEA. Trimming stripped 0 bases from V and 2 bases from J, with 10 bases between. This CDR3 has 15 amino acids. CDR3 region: CSVEDATANTGELFF. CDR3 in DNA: TGCAGCGTTGAAGACGCGACAGCCAACACCGGGGAGCTGTTTTTT.

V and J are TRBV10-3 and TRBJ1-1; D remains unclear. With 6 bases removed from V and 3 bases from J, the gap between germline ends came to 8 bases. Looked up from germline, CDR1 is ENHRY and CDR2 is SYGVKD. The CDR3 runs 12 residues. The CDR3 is CAIRAEDTEAFF. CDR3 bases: TGTGCCATCAGGGCGGAAGACACTGAAGCTTTCTTT.

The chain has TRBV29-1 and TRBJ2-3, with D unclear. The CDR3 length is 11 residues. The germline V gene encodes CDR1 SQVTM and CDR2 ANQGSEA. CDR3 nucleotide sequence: TGCCTCTTTTCGGTCCGGGATACGCAGTATTTT. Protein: CLFSVRDTQYF.

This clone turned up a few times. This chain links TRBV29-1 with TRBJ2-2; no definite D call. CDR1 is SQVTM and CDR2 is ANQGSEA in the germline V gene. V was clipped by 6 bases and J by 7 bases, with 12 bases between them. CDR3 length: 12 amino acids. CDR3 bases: TGCAGCGTCCCCCTCCCGGGCGGGGAGCTGTTTTTT. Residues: CSVPLPGGELFF.

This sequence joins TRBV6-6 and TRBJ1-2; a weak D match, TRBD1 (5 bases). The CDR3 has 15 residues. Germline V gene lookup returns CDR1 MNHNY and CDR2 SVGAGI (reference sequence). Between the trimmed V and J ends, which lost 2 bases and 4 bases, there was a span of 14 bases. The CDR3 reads CASSYTGGGSYGYTF. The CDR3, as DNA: TGTGCCAGCAGTTACACTGGGGGAGGGAGCTATGGCTACACCTTC.

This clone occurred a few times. CDR3 amino acids: CSVEQGSTDTQYF. The CDR3 DNA reads TGCAGCGTTGAACAGGGGAGCACAGATACGCAGTATTTT. The gene calls are TRBV29-1 and TRBJ2-3; weak D call: TRBD1 (6 bases). The V end was cut by 2 bases, the J end by 0 bases, with 6 bases between. Per germline, CDR1 SQVTM and CDR2 ANQGSEA. The CDR3 has 13 amino acids.

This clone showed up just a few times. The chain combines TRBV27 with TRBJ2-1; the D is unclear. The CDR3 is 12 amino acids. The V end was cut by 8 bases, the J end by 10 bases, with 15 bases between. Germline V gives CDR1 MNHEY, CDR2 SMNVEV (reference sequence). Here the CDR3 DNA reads TGTGCCAGCTCAACCCGGGCTGGAGAGCAGTTCTTC. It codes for CASSTRAGEQFF.

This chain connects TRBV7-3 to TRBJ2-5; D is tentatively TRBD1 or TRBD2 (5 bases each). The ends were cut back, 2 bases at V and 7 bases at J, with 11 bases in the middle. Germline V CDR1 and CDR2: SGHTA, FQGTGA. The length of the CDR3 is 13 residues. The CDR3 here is CASSLERGMTQYF. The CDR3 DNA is TGTGCCAGCAGCTTAGAGAGGGGTATGACCCAGTACTTC.

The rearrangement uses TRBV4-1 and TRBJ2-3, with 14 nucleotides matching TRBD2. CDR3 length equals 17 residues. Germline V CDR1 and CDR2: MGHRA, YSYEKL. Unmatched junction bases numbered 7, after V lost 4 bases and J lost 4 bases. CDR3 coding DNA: TGCGCCAGCAGCCCATTCGGGACTAGCGGGAGTTCAGATACGCAGTATTTT. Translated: CASSPFGTSGSSDTQYF.

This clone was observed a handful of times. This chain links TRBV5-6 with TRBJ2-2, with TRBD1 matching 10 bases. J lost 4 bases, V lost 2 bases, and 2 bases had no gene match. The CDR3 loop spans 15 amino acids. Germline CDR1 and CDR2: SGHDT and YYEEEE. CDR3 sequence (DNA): TGTGCCAGCAGCTTTGGGACAGGGGTCACCGGGGAGCTGTTTTTT. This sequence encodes CASSFGTGVTGELFF.

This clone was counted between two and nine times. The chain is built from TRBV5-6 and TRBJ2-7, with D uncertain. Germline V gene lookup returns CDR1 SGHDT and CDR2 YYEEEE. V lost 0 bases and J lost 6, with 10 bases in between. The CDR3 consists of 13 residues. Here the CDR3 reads CASSLEQWGEQYF. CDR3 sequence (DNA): TGTGCCAGCAGCTTGGAACAGTGGGGCGAGCAGTACTTC.

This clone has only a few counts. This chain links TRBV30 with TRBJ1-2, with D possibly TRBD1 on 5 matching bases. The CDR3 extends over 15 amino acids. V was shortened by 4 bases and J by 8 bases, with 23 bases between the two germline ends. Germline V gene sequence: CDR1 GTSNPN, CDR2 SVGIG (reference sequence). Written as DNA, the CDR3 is TGTGCCTGGACTGGTGGCAGGGAACTGCCGGTAGGCTACACCTTC. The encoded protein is CAWTGGRELPVGYTF.

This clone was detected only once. CDR3 residues: CASRPERVADTQYF. The CDR3 DNA reads as TGTGCCAGCAGACCCGAGAGGGTTGCAGATACGCAGTATTTT. This chain uses TRBV7-8 with TRBJ2-3, with D possibly TRBD2 on 5 matching bases. Deletions cut 6 bases from V and 4 bases from J, with 14 bases between. The CDR3 loop spans 14 amino acids. CDR1 and CDR2 (germline): SGHVS, FQNEAQ.

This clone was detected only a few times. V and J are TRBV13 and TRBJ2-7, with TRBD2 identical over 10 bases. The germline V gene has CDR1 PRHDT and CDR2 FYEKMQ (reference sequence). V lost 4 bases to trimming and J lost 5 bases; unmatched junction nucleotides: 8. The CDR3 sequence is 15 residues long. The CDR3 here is CASSYRLAGGNEQYF. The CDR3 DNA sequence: TGTGCCAGCAGCTATCGACTAGCGGGCGGGAACGAGCAGTACTTC.

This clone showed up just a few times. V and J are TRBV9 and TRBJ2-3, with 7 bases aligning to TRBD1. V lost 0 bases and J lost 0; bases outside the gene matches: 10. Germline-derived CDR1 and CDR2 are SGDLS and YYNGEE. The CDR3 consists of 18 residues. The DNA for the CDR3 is TGTGCCAGCAGCGTAGCGTTATTTAGGGACAGTAGCACAGATACGCAGTATTTT. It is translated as CASSVALFRDSSTDTQYF.

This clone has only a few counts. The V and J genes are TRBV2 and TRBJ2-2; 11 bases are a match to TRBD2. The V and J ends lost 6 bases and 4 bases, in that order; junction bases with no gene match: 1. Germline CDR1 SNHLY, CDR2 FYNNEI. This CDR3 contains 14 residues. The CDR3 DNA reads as TGTGCCAGCAGAGGACTAGCGGGCACCGGGGAGCTGTTTTTT. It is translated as CASRGLAGTGELFF.

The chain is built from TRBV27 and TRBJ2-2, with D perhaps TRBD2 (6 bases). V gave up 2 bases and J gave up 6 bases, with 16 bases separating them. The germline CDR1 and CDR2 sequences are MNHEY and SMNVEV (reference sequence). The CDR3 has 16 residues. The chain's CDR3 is CASSLGPWGVAGELFF. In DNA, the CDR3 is TGTGCCAGCAGTTTAGGGCCCTGGGGGGTCGCCGGGGAGCTGTTTTTT.

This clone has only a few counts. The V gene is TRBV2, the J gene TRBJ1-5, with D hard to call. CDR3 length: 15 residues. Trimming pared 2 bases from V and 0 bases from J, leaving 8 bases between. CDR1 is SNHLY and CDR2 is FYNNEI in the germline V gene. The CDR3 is CASSEKQHSNQPQHF. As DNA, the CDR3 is TGTGCCAGCAGTGAAAAGCAGCATAGCAATCAGCCCCAGCATTTT.

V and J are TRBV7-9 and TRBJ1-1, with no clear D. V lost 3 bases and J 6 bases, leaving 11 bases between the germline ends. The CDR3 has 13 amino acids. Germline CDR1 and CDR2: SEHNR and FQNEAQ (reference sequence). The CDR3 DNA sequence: TGTGCCAGCAGCTTTAGGGCGTTCCCTGAAGCTTTCTTT. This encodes CASSFRAFPEAFF.